Presented here are 5 T cell receptor beta chains from one specimen sequenced in a study of control samples from healthy donors and cancer patients. Only in-frame clones appear in the TCRdb table, and some are missing; sequencing was by immunoSEQ multiplex PCR. The table has 260,000 or so clones, over 75% seen once; the top ten hold approximately 12%. Source material: PBMCs. Every receptor here comes from an older woman with lung cancer.

This rearrangement joins TRBV12-3 or TRBV12-4 to TRBJ2-7; possible D gene TRBD1, 6 bases. V gave up 4 bases and J gave up 9 bases, with 13 bases separating them. The CDR3 has 12 amino acids. CDR3 nucleotides: TGTGCCAGCAGTTCTGGGGGCCAGGGGCAGTACTTC. Protein sequence: CASSSGGQGQYF.

The rearrangement links TRBV2 to TRBJ2-5; perhaps TRBD1 as D (6 bases). The germline CDR1 and CDR2 sequences are SNHLY and FYNNEI. CDR3 length equals 13 residues. The germline V and J ends were trimmed by 6 bases and 4 bases, with 12 bases remaining between them. The CDR3 DNA sequence: TGTGCCAGCAGCCTAGACAGGTCAGAGACCCAGTACTTC. Protein: CASSLDRSETQYF.

The genes are TRBV12-3 or TRBV12-4 and TRBJ1-1; TRBD1 aligns across 9 bases. The CDR3 sequence is 13 residues long. V shed 5 bases and J 5 bases; nucleotides not matched to a gene: 3. The CDR3 protein is CASSRTGATEAFF. CDR3 DNA: TGTGCCAGCAGTAGGACAGGGGCGACTGAAGCTTTCTTT.

This chain connects TRBV3-1 (or the pseudogene TRBV3-2) to TRBJ2-1; the match to TRBD1 covers 9 bases. Germline V gives CDR1 LGHDT, CDR2 YNNKEL (reference sequence). V was clipped by 4 bases and J by 4 bases; unmatched bases: 2. This CDR3 is built from 14 residues. CDR3 region: CASSPTGGYNEQFF. The DNA of the CDR3 is TGTGCCAGCAGCCCGACAGGGGGTTACAATGAGCAGTTCTTC.

The chain employs TRBV5-4 and TRBJ2-6, with TRBD1 identical over 7 bases. Germline lookup yields CDR1 SGHNT and CDR2 YYREEE (reference sequence). The CDR3 runs 16 residues. After removal of 0 bases from V and 1 base from J, the junction contained 1 base not matched to a gene. In nucleotides, the CDR3 is TGTGCCAGCAGCTTGGGACAGGGATCTGGGGCCAACGTCCTGACTTTC. This gives the protein CASSLGQGSGANVLTF.